Below, 23 T cell receptor beta chains from the same sample are listed, as sequenced in a study of T-cell reconstitution after alpha-beta-depleted transplantation in children. Using unique molecular identifiers, the investigators prepared the TCRbeta library. TCRdb reprocessed the PCR reads with MiXCR, giving one entry per CDR3 protein. Of around 240,000 distinct CDR3 sequences in the sample, roughly 8.2% were seen once. The sequences come from PBMCs, mostly from graft donor cells, collected 180 days after TCRalphabeta/CD19-depleted stem cell transplant. Every receptor here comes from a male patient younger than 18 who had a stem cell transplant for acute lymphoblastic leukemia, so the T cells may come from the graft donor.

This clonotype was seen repeatedly, ten times or more. The chain couples TRBV12-3 or TRBV12-4 to TRBJ2-1, with D unresolved. There are 14 residues in the CDR3. Trimming cost V 1 base and J 0 bases, with 4 bases left between them. The CDR3 sequence is CASSLGASYNEQFF. Here the CDR3 DNA reads TGTGCCAGCAGTTTAGGGGCCTCCTACAATGAGCAGTTCTTC.

The sample holds many counts of this clonotype. The V gene is TRBV6-1, the J gene TRBJ2-1; D unclear. Trimming left V 4 bases short and J 2 bases short, with 15 bases between. The CDR3 spans 16 residues. Germline CDR1 reads MNHNS; CDR2 reads SASEGT. CDR3 amino acids: CASSGLFPEPYNEQFF. The CDR3 nucleotides are TGTGCCAGCAGTGGCCTATTCCCCGAACCCTACAATGAGCAGTTCTTC.

This clonotype was counted many times. The chain carries TRBV20-1 and TRBJ1-4, with D hard to call. V lost 6 bases to trimming and J lost 6 bases, with 17 bases between them. Germline lookup yields CDR1 DFQATT and CDR2 SNEGSKA (reference sequence). The CDR3 sequence is 14 residues long. CDR3: CSARPPGSDEKLFF. DNA of the CDR3: TGCAGTGCAAGGCCCCCGGGATCGGATGAAAAACTGTTTTTT.

This clonotype was recorded at least ten times. The chain carries TRBV6-6 and TRBJ2-2; the D call may be TRBD1 or TRBD2 (5 bases each). CDR3 length: 11 amino acids. Trimming took off 7 bases at V and 9 bases at J, with 9 bases between the two ends. From germline, CDR1 is MNHNY and CDR2 SVGAGI (reference sequence). Here the CDR3 reads CASTPGRELFF. As DNA, the CDR3 is TGTGCCAGCACCCCGGGGCGGGAGCTGTTTTTT.

The sample holds many counts of this clonotype. The genes are TRBV10-3 and TRBJ1-1; maybe TRBD1 (5 bases). Germline V gene lookup returns CDR1 ENHRY and CDR2 SYGVKD. This CDR3 is built from 13 residues. The V end lost 9 bases, the J end lost 3 bases, and 14 bases lay between the germline ends. The CDR3 sequence: CAIRWGPDTEAFF. The CDR3 DNA sequence: TGTGCCATACGCTGGGGACCGGACACTGAAGCTTTCTTT.

This clonotype was recorded many times. V and J are TRBV10-1 and TRBJ2-5; D remains ambiguous. Trimming pared 3 bases from V and 2 bases from J, leaving 7 bases between. Germline CDR1 reads WNHNN; CDR2 reads SYGVQD (reference sequence). The CDR3 length is 13 residues. The CDR3 sequence is CASSEKRQETQYF. The DNA of the CDR3 is TGCGCCAGCAGTGAAAAGAGACAAGAGACCCAGTACTTC.

This clonotype appeared many times. The CDR3 DNA is TGTGCCAGCAGCTTAGTGACAGGGAGCTCCTACGAGCAGTACTTC. Protein: CASSLVTGSSYEQYF. The chain uses TRBV11-2 and TRBJ2-7; 7 bases fit TRBD1. V gave up 1 base and J gave up 0 bases; unmatched junction bases: 3. Per the germline V gene, CDR1 is SGHAT and CDR2 is FQNNGV. This CDR3 comprises 15 residues.

This clonotype was counted many times. The V and J genes are TRBV2 and TRBJ2-2; 7 bases line up with TRBD1. Per the germline V gene, CDR1 is SNHLY and CDR2 is FYNNEI. The CDR3 totals 15 residues. The junction had 6 bases not matched to a gene; V was cut back by 6 bases and J by 2 bases. The CDR3 DNA reads TGTGCCAGCAGGGTCGGGACAGCTAACACCGGGGAGCTGTTTTTT. Its protein is CASRVGTANTGELFF.

This clonotype appeared many times. This chain connects TRBV11-2 to TRBJ2-5; D is ambiguous. Germline CDR1 reads SGHAT; CDR2 reads FQNNGV. The CDR3 runs 14 residues. V lost 1 base and J 0 bases, leaving 6 bases between the germline ends. Here the CDR3 DNA reads TGTGCCAGCAGCTTAGCAGGATACCAAGAGACCCAGTACTTC. This encodes CASSLAGYQETQYF.

This clonotype was seen many times. The rearrangement uses TRBV28 and TRBJ2-7; D unclear. This CDR3 region has 14 residues. CDR1 and CDR2 from the germline V gene are MDHEN and SYDVKM. V lost 6 bases and J lost 4, with 16 bases in between. CDR3 DNA: TGTGCCAGCAGCATCACGAAATCGGCGTACGAGCAGTACTTC. Its protein product is CASSITKSAYEQYF. Complete variable domain (other parts from reference TRBV28 and TRBJ2-7): DVKVTQSSRYLVKRTGEKVFLECVQDMDHENMFWYRQDPGLGLRLIYFSYDVKMKEKGDIPEGYSVSREKKERFSLILESASTNQTSMYLCASSITKSAYEQYFGPGTRLTVT.

There are many counts of this clonotype. V usage is TRBV7-2 and J usage is TRBJ2-1; D uncertain. Germline loops: CDR1 SGHTA, CDR2 FQGNSA. V lost 3 bases and J 4 bases, leaving 13 bases between the germline ends. This CDR3 is built from 15 residues. CDR3 loop: CASSLTDRTYNEQFF. In DNA, the CDR3 is TGTGCCAGCAGCTTGACGGATCGTACTTACAATGAGCAGTTCTTC.

With respect to this clonotype: Possible read error: a much larger clone is one base away. The chain couples TRBV5-1 to TRBJ1-4; a weak D match, TRBD1 (6 bases). Germline V gene data show CDR1 as SGHRS and CDR2 as YFSETQ. The length of the CDR3 is 14 residues. In DNA form, the CDR3 reads TGCGCCAGCAGCTTGGGACAGGCTAATCAAAAACTGTTTTTT. Amino acids: CASSLGQANQKLFF.

This clonotype has a count of ten or more. The CDR3 sequence is CASSSPGTAAGELFF. In DNA form, the CDR3 reads TGTGCCAGCAGTTCCCCCGGGACAGCAGCCGGGGAGCTGTTTTTT. V and J are TRBV28 and TRBJ2-2; 7 positions match TRBD1. The germline V gene encodes CDR1 MDHEN and CDR2 SYDVKM. V gave up 4 bases and J gave up 6 bases; unmatched junction bases: 8. The CDR3 is 15 residues long.

This clonotype was observed at least ten times. The chain employs TRBV19 and TRBJ1-1; tentative D call: TRBD1 (6 bases). Germline V gene sequence: CDR1 LNHDA, CDR2 SQIVND (reference sequence). The V gene lost 11 bases and the J gene lost 3 bases, with 16 bases spanning the gap. The CDR3 is made up of 13 amino acids. The CDR3 reads CAAAGDKDTEAFF. CDR3 nucleotide sequence: TGTGCCGCCGCAGGGGACAAAGACACTGAAGCTTTCTTT.

The V gene is TRBV3-1, the J gene TRBJ2-7; D is tentatively TRBD1 or TRBD2 (5 bases each). The CDR3 extends over 14 amino acids. The germline gives CDR1 LGHDT, CDR2 YNNKEL (reference sequence). Trimming pared 0 bases from V and 5 bases from J, leaving 11 bases between. For the CDR3, the DNA is TGTGCCAGCAGCCAAGATCGGGGCAGCCACGAGCAGTACTTC. As protein: CASSQDRGSHEQYF.

This clonotype was detected ten times or more. The rearrangement uses TRBV20-1 and TRBJ2-5, with D unresolved. Trimming took 1 base from V and 1 from J, leaving 7 bases between them. CDR1 is DFQATT and CDR2 is SNEGSKA in the germline V gene (reference sequence). The CDR3 is 13 residues long. As DNA, the CDR3 is TGCAGTGCTAGAGCCCTAGTCCAAGAGACCCAGTACTTC. It encodes CSARALVQETQYF.

This clonotype came up many times. One end of the junction is discordant with germline, which a read error may explain. The chain joins TRBV7-2 to TRBJ2-1; possible D gene TRBD1, 5 bases. Per germline, CDR1 SGHTA and CDR2 FQGNSA. This CDR3 is built from 13 residues. The CDR3 loop reads CASSFYRSNEQFF. The CDR3 nucleotides are TGTGCCAGTAGCTTCTACAGGAGCAATGAGCAGTTCTTC.

The table lists this clonotype with many counts. This chain uses TRBV12-3 or TRBV12-4 with TRBJ1-2; the D gene is possibly TRBD1 (5 bases). V gave up 11 bases and J gave up 6 bases, with 25 bases separating them. This CDR3 spans 15 amino acids. The CDR3 nucleotides are TGTGCCTTCAAAGGGCAGGGACCCATCATCCATGGCTACACCTTC. This sequence encodes CAFKGQGPIIHGYTF.

This clonotype was seen repeatedly, ten times or more. CDR3 residues: CASSLPGGVETQYF. CDR3 DNA: TGTGCCAGCAGCCTTCCGGGGGGGGTAGAGACCCAGTACTTC. This rearrangement joins TRBV3-1 to TRBJ2-5, with 8 bases fitting TRBD2. The germline V gene has CDR1 LGHDT and CDR2 YNNKEL (reference sequence). V lost 4 bases and J lost 4; bases outside the gene matches: 5. This CDR3 comprises 14 residues.

Note on this clonotype: This could be a read error, since a much larger clone is one nucleotide away. The chain couples TRBV7-9 to TRBJ2-5; 10 bases are a match to TRBD2. Germline trimming cut 5 bases from V and 1 base from J; bases unmatched to any gene: 7. The germline gives CDR1 SEHNR, CDR2 FQNEAQ (reference sequence). The length of the CDR3 is 16 residues. Written as DNA, the CDR3 is TGTGCCAGCAGCCCGGATAGCGGGAGGTCCCAAGAGACCCAGTACTTC. Its translation is CASSPDSGRSQETQYF.

This clonotype has more than one count but fewer than ten. This rearrangement joins TRBV12-3 or TRBV12-4 to TRBJ2-5, with TRBD2 matching over 9 bases. Losses at the gene ends were 1 base for V and 5 bases for J; bases not matched to a gene: 11. The CDR3 consists of 17 residues. Here the CDR3 DNA reads TGTGCCAGCAGTTTAGGAGCGGGGGGCTGGGCAGTCGAGACCCAGTACTTC. Its translation: CASSLGAGGWAVETQYF.

The table lists this clonotype with many counts. CDR3 in DNA: TGTGCCAGCAGATCTCGGCTTGGGGGACAGGGCCTCGGGGAGCTGTTTTTT. This gives the protein CASRSRLGGQGLGELFF. The rearrangement links TRBV12-3 or TRBV12-4 to TRBJ2-2; 9 bases align to TRBD1. This CDR3 region has 17 residues. Trimming removed 6 bases from V and 7 bases from J; junction bases left unmatched: 15.

A remark on this clonotype: Compared with germline, one end of the junction differs, possibly owing to a read error. The genes are TRBV20-1 and TRBJ1-2, with 7 bases identical to TRBD1. The CDR3 spans 15 residues. Per germline, CDR1 DFQATT and CDR2 SNEGSKA (reference sequence). The CDR3 DNA is TGCAGTGCTAGACGTCCCAGGGGGGGAAACTCTGGCTACACCTTC. Translation gives CSARRPRGGNSGYTF.